This entry describes one TCR beta chain. In the original processing: Using reference gene primer amplification, nucleated cell counts were estimated. Libraries were prepared by immunoSEQ multiplex PCR; TCRdb keeps only in-frame clonotypes and omits some of them. The DNA gave D and trimming, while V, J and clone size come from that table. Here the sample spans about 250,000 clones, just under 90% being singletons. Participant-given clinical history determined each cohort assignment. This CDR3 has 14 residues. Looked up from germline, CDR1 is MNHEY and CDR2 is SVGAGI. Germline trimming cut 6 bases from V and 5 bases from J; bases unmatched to any gene: 6. The sample originates from a study of blood T cell repertoires in COVID-19. Whole-study context: The cDNA or gDNA used as material had been derived from T cells, B-cell-depleted T cells, or PBMCs.

V is TRBV6-5 and J is TRBJ1-5; 8 bases agree with TRBD1. The sequence was collected from a woman aged 25 to 45 with acute COVID-19. Sequenced material: PBMCs or T cells enriched from blood (not recorded which). CDR3 DNA sequence: TGTGCCAGCAGACCTGACAGGGGCGATCAGCCCCAGCATTTT. Protein sequence: CASRPDRGDQPQHF.